This TCR beta chain was profiled in a study of CD8 T cells in ankylosing spondylitis (dated 2017 in TCRdb). At the level of the whole study: The study set out to find disease-linked TCR variants by profiling T cell receptor beta repertoires in ankylosing spondylitis patients and healthy donors. The whole study cohort included 85 to 120 healthy donors and 20 to 25 ankylosing spondylitis patients. Peripheral blood was sampled, and synovial fluid was also collected from ankylosing spondylitis patients.

General conclusions and limits of the study: Some TCR beta motif variants had previously been reported in synovial fluid and blood of reactive arthritis patients, which suggested common disease-initiation mechanisms. A TCR beta motif made up of roughly eight highly homologous amino acid variants appeared to be characteristic of blood from ankylosing spondylitis patients. The disease-linked clones were reported to be significantly enriched in matched synovial fluid samples from ankylosing spondylitis patients. The disease-linked clones had a CD8+ phenotype and were found at relatively low frequencies in peripheral blood.

The CDR3 runs 15 amino acids, cysteine and phenylalanine included. The read is trimmed to its CDR3 DNA, 45 bases read in frame from base 1. The germline V gene (reference sequence) provides CDR1 DFQATT and CDR2 SNEGSKA. V has 5 bases trimmed and J has 5 bases trimmed; junction bases matching no gene number 9. This clonotype was found a few times. The antigen it recognizes is unknown. Qualities for individual bases were not recorded, and no much larger clone is one base off. The run used an Illumina HiSeq 2500. Quantitative 5'-RACE with molecular barcodes was the method used to prepare the TCR beta libraries. In the original analysis: A new computational method, built on a probabilistic model of VDJ rearrangement, was used to identify disease-linked TCR variants. TCRdb trimmed public reads at Q25 via fastp, called clones via MiXCR and kept in-frame beta chains. Identical CDR3 proteins give one entry, which carries the most common genes and DNA. The V and J calls come from TCRdb's annotation, not from the publication. For this sample the table gives some 840,000 distinct CDR3 sequences, of which approximately 12% were detected only once. The ten largest account for around 0.51% of the sample.

The origin of this receptor is a male donor with ankylosing spondylitis. The chain is encoded by TRBV20-1 joined to TRBJ2-1; TRBD2 fits 10 bases in the junction. The sequenced sample was blood, either unsorted or a sorted T cell fraction (not recorded which). Here is the DNA: TGCAGTGCTGCATCACTAGCGGGATGGGACAATGAGCAGTTCTTC. This yields the protein CSAASLAGWDNEQFF.